The clone carrying this T cell receptor (beta chain) was observed at least ten times. Its target is not known. Attached unique molecular identifiers marked individual cDNA molecules. TCRdb ran MiXCR on the 5' RACE reads and lists one entry per CDR3 protein. The data contain around 35,000 distinct CDR3 sequences, around 6.3% of them singletons. This sample stems from a study of early T cells in non-severe SARS-CoV-2 infection. Across the study: Sequenced bulk RNA came from whole blood that was unsorted, and chains were unpaired.

Overall study findings and caveats: Database matching using VDJdb favored anti-spike CD8 responses, with private and CD4 specificities left missing.

This CDR3 contains 14 residues. Germline CDR1 and CDR2: SGHRS and YFSETQ. With V trimmed by 4 bases and J by 6 bases, 7 bases remained unmatched. Material: whole blood. The V call is TRBV5-1, the J call TRBJ2-7, with 10 bases fitting TRBD1. The clonotype originates from an adult who was a healthcare worker with PCR-confirmed SARS-CoV-2 infection or an uninfected control (not recorded which). The CDR3 nucleotides are TGCGCCAGCAGCGGCACCGGGACAGGGGCCGAGCAGTACTTC. Translating it yields CASSGTGTGAEQYF.